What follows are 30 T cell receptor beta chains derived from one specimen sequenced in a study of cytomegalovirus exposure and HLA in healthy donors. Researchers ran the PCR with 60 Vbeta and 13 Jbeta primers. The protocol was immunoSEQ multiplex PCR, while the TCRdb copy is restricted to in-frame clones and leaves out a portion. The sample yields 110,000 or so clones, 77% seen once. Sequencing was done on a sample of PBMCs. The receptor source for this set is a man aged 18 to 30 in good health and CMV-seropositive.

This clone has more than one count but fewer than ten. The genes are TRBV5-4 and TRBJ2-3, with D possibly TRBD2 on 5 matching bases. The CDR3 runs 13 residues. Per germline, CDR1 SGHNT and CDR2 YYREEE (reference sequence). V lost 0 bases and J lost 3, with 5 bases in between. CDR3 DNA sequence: TGTGCCAGCAGCTTGGGAGGGACAGATACGCAGTATTTT. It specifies CASSLGGTDTQYF.

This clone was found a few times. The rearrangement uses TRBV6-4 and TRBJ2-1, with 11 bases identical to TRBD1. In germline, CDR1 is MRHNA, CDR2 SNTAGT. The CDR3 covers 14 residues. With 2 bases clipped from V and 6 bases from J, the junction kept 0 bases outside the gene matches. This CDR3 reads CASSDGTGGNEQFF. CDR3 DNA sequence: TGTGCCAGCAGTGACGGGACAGGGGGCAATGAGCAGTTCTTC.

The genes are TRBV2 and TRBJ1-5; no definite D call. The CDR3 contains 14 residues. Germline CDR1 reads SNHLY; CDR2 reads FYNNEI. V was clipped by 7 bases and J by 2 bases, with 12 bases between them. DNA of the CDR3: TGTGCCAGCAAGCCCACTCGCGGCAATCAGCCCCAGCATTTT. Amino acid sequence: CASKPTRGNQPQHF.

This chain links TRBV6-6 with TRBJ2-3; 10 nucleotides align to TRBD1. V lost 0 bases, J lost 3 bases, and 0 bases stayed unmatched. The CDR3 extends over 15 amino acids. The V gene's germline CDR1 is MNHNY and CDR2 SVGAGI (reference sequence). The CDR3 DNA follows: TGTGCCAGCAGTTACTCGGACAGGGGGACAGATACGCAGTATTTT. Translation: CASSYSDRGTDTQYF.

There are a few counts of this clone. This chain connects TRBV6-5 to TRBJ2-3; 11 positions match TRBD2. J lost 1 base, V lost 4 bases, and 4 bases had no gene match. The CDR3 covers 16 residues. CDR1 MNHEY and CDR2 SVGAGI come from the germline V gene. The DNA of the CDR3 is TGTGCCAGCAGTTTTCTAGCGGGGGGTCGCACAGATACGCAGTATTTT. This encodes CASSFLAGGRTDTQYF.

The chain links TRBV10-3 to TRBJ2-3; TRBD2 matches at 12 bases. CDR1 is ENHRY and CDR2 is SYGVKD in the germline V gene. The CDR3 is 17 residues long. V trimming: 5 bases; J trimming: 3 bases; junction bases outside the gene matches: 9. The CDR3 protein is CAISLGLAGDRTDTQYF. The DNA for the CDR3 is TGTGCCATCAGTCTGGGACTAGCGGGTGATAGGACAGATACGCAGTATTTT.

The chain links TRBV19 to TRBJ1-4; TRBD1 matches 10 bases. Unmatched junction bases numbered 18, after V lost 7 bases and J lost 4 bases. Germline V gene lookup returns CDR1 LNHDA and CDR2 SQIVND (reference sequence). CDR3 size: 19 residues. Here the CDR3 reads CASTVEGGDRGYGNEKLFF. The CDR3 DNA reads TGTGCCAGTACCGTCGAAGGAGGGGACAGGGGCTATGGTAATGAAAAACTGTTTTTT.

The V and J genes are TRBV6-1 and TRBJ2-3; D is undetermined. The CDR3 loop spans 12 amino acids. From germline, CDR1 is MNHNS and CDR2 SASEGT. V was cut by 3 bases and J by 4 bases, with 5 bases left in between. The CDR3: CASSDHSDTQYF. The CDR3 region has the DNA TGTGCCAGCAGTGATCATTCAGATACGCAGTATTTT.

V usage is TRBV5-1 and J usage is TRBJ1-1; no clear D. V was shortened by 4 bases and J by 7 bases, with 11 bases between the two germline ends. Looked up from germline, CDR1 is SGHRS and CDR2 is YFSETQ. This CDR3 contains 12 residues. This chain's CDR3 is CASSRLPSEAFF. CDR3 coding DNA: TGCGCCAGCAGCAGATTACCGAGTGAAGCTTTCTTT.

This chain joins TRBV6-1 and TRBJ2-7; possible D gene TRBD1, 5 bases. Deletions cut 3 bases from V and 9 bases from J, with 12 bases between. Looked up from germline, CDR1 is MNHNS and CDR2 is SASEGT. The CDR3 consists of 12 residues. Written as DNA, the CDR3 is TGTGCCAGCAGTGACATGGGGCTAGGGCAGTACTTC. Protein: CASSDMGLGQYF.

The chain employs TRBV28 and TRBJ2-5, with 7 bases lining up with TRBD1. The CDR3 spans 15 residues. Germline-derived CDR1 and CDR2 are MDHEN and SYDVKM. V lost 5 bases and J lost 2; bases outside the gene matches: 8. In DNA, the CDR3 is TGTGCCAGCAGTCTGCAACAGGGGTGGCAAGAGACCCAGTACTTC. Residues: CASSLQQGWQETQYF.

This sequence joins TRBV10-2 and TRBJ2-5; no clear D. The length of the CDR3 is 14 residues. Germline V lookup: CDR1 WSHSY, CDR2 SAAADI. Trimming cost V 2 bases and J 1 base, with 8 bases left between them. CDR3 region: CASSEMAGQETQYF. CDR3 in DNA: TGCGCCAGCAGTGAGATGGCAGGCCAAGAGACCCAGTACTTC.

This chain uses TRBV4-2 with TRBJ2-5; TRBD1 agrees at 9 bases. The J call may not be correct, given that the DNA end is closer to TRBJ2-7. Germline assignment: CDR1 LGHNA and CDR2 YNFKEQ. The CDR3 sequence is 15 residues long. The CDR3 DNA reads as TGTGCCAGCAGCCAAGAGGACAGGGGAGTGAGCGAGCAGTACTTC. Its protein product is CASSQEDRGVSEQYF.

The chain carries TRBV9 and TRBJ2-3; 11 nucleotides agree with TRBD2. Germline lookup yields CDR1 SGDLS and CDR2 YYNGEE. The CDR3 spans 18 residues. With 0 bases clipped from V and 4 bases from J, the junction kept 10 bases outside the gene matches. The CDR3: CASSVEPQTSGMADTQYF. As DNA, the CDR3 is TGTGCCAGCAGCGTAGAGCCCCAGACTAGCGGGATGGCAGATACGCAGTATTTT.

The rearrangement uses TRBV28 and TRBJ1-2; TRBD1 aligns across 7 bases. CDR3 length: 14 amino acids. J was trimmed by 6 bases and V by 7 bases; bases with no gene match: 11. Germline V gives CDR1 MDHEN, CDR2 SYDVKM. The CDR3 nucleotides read TGTGCCAGCATGATAGGACAGGTAACGGATGGCTACACCTTC. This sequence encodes CASMIGQVTDGYTF.

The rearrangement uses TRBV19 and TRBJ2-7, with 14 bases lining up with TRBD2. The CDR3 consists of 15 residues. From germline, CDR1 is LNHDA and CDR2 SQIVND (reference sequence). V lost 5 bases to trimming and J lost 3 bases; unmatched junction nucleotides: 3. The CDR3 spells CASSFGTSGSYEQYF. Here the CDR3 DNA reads TGTGCCAGTAGTTTCGGGACTAGCGGGAGCTACGAGCAGTACTTC.

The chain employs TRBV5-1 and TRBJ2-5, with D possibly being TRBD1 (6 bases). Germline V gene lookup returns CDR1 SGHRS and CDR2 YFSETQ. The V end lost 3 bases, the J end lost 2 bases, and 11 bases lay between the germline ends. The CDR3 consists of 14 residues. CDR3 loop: CASSSRDKQETQYF. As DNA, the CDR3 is TGCGCCAGCAGCTCAAGGGACAAACAAGAGACCCAGTACTTC.

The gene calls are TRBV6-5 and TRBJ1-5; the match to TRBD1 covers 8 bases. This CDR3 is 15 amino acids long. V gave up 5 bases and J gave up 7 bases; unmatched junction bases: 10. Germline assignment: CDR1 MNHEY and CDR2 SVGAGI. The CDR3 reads CASSPRRTGSQPQHF. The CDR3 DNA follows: TGTGCCAGCAGTCCCCGCCGGACAGGGTCGCAGCCCCAGCATTTT.

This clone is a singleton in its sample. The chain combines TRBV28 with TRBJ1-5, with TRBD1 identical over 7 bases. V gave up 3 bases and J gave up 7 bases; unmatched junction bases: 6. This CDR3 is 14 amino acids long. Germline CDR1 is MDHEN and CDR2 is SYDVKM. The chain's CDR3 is CASSLAGGGQPQHF. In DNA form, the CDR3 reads TGTGCCAGCAGTTTGGCAGGGGGAGGCCAGCCCCAGCATTTT.

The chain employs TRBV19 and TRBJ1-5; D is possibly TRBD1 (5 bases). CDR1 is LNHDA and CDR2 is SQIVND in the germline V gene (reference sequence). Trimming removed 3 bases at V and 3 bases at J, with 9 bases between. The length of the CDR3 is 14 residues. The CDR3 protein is CASSMSRDNQPQHF. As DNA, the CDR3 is TGTGCCAGTAGTATGAGCAGGGACAATCAGCCCCAGCATTTT.

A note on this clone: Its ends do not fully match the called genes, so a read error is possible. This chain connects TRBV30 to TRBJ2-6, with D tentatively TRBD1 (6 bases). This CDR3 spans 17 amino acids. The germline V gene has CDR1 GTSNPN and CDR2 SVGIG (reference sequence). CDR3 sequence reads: CAWSLTTGVSGANGLTF. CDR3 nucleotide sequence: TGTGCCTGGAGTCTTACGACAGGAGTCTCTGGGGCCAACGGCCTGACTTTC.

The CDR3 sequence: CASSFIGNTIYF. In DNA, the CDR3 is TGTGCCAGCAGCTTTATTGGAAACACCATATATTTT. The chain recombines TRBV7-9 with TRBJ1-3; D is unresolved. The germline V gene has CDR1 SEHNR and CDR2 FQNEAQ (reference sequence). This CDR3 has 12 amino acids. V shed 3 bases and J shed 3 bases, with 3 bases lying between them.

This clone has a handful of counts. CDR3 DNA: TGTGCCAGTCATTCGTCCCGGAATCAGCCCCAGCATTTT. Encoded protein: CASHSSRNQPQHF. The rearrangement links TRBV19 to TRBJ1-5; D unresolved. Trimming removed 8 bases from V and 4 bases from J, with 12 bases in between. CDR1 LNHDA and CDR2 SQIVND come from the germline V gene (reference sequence). This CDR3 is built from 13 residues.

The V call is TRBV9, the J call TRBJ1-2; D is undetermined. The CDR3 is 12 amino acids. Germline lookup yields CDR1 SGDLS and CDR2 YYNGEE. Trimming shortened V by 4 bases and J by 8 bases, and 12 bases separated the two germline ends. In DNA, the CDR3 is TGTGCCAGCAGCACTTGGGCTGGCGGCTACACCTTC. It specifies CASSTWAGGYTF.

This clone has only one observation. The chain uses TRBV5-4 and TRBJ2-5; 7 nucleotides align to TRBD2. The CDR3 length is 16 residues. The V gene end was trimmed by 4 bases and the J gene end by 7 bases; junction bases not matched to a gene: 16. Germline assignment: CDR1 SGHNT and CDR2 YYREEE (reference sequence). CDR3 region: CASSTAELARRGTQYF. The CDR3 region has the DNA TGTGCCAGCAGCACGGCCGAACTAGCGAGACGGGGGACCCAGTACTTC.

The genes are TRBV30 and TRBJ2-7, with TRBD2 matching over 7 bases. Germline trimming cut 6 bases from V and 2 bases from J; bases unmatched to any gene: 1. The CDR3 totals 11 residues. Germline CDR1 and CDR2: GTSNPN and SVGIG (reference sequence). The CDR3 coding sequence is TGTGCCTGCGCGGGAGCCTACGAGCAGTACTTC. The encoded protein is CACAGAYEQYF.

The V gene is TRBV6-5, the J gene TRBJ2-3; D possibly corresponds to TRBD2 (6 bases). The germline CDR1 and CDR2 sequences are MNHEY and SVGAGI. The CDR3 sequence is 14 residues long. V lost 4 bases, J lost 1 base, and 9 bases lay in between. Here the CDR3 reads CASSLQRGTDTQYF. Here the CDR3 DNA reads TGTGCCAGCAGTTTACAGCGGGGCACAGATACGCAGTATTTT.

CDR3 nucleotide sequence: TGTGCCTGGGCGGTCCGCTCTGGAAACACCATATATTTT. Its translation: CAWAVRSGNTIYF. The chain has TRBV30 and TRBJ1-3, with unresolved D. Germline CDR1 is GTSNPN and CDR2 is SVGIG (reference sequence). Trimming took off 5 bases at V and 0 bases at J, with 8 bases between the two ends. This CDR3 has 13 residues. The whole variable domain, filled in from reference TRBV30 and TRBJ1-3, reads SQTIHQWPATLVQPVGSPLSLECTVEGTSNPNLYWYRQAAGRGLQLLFYSVGIGQISSEVPQNLSASRPQDRQFILSSKKLLLSDSGFYLCAWAVRSGNTIYFGEGSWLTVV.

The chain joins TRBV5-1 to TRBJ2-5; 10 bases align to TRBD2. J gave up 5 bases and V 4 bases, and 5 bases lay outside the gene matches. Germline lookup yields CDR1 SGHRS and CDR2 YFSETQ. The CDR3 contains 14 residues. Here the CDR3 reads CASSPSGGAETQYF. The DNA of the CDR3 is TGCGCCAGCAGCCCGAGCGGGGGGGCCGAGACCCAGTACTTC.

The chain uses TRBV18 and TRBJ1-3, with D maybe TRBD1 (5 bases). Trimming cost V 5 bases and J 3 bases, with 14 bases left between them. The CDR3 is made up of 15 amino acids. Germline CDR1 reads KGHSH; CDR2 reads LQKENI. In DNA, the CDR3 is TGTGCCAGCTCATCCGGGGGAACGCGTGGAAACACCATATATTTT. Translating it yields CASSSGGTRGNTIYF. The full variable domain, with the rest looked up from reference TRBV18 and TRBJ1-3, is NAGVMQNPRHLVRRRGQEARLRCSPMKGHSHVYWYRQLPEEGLKFMVYLQKENIIDESGMPKERFSAEFPKEGPSILRIQQVVRGDSAAYFCASSSGGTRGNTIYFGEGSWLTVV.